This is a list of T cell receptor beta chains from one sample in a study of shared clonotypes between healthy human individuals. Sequencing was performed with immunoSEQ multiplex PCR; in TCRdb, only in-frame clones are kept and a portion is missing. The sample holds fewer than 3 million clones, just under 95% seen once. The sequenced material came from naive CD4+ T cells from PBMCs. The receptor set was obtained from a young man in good health. Some clones in this sample may be carry-over from other donors' samples. The conserved cysteine and the conserved F or W are not part of the CDR3 here. The order of the fields is D gene, clone size, V gene, J gene, CDR3 protein. The D gene is left open where the match is weak. The size entry is marked missing in some rows and otherwise reads once, few, many or a size class.

d_gene: TRBD1; abundance: NA; v_gene: TRBV28; j_gene: TRBJ1-1; CDR3aa: ASSLSTGGRGTEAF
d_gene: NA; abundance: NA; v_gene: TRBV19; j_gene: TRBJ1-5; CDR3aa: ASSNSNQPQH
d_gene: TRBD2; abundance: NA; v_gene: TRBV10-3; j_gene: TRBJ2-1; CDR3aa: AISAPGTSNRYNEQF
d_gene: NA; abundance: once; v_gene: TRBV29-1; j_gene: TRBJ2-1; CDR3aa: SDRSYNEQF
d_gene: TRBD2; abundance: NA; v_gene: TRBV5-1; j_gene: TRBJ2-7; CDR3aa: ASSSGASGSSYEQY
d_gene: TRBD2; abundance: NA; v_gene: TRBV5-1; j_gene: TRBJ2-3; CDR3aa: ASSLGTSGRSTDTQY
d_gene: NA; abundance: NA; v_gene: TRBV7-9; j_gene: TRBJ1-2; CDR3aa: ASSLEVNYGYT
d_gene: NA; abundance: NA; v_gene: TRBV4-1; j_gene: TRBJ1-5; CDR3aa: ASSQGGRGDNQPQH
d_gene: TRBD2; abundance: NA; v_gene: TRBV5-1; j_gene: TRBJ2-7; CDR3aa: ASSLDYGLAGGPHEQY
d_gene: TRBD1; abundance: NA; v_gene: TRBV2; j_gene: TRBJ2-7; CDR3aa: ASSETGVAYEQY
d_gene: NA; abundance: NA; v_gene: TRBV19; j_gene: TRBJ2-6; CDR3aa: ASSIFSGARTGANVLT
d_gene: TRBD1; abundance: NA; v_gene: TRBV7-2; j_gene: TRBJ2-5; CDR3aa: ASSLYRGLQETQY
d_gene: NA; abundance: NA; v_gene: TRBV5-1; j_gene: TRBJ2-1; CDR3aa: ASSYIDPLYNEQF
d_gene: TRBD1; abundance: once; v_gene: TRBV15; j_gene: TRBJ1-1; CDR3aa: ATSRDRGWNTEAF
d_gene: TRBD2; abundance: NA; v_gene: TRBV10-1; j_gene: TRBJ2-5; CDR3aa: ASSRAGGQGVRETQY
d_gene: NA; abundance: NA; v_gene: TRBV7-9; j_gene: TRBJ1-2; CDR3aa: ASSLGARDYGYT
d_gene: TRBD2; abundance: NA; v_gene: TRBV7-2; j_gene: TRBJ2-5; CDR3aa: ASSLGLEETQY
d_gene: NA; abundance: NA; v_gene: TRBV7-6; j_gene: TRBJ2-3; CDR3aa: ASSLGWGASTDTQY
d_gene: NA; abundance: NA; v_gene: TRBV7-9; j_gene: TRBJ1-5; CDR3aa: ASSLQGGNQPQH
d_gene: NA; abundance: NA; v_gene: TRBV7-3; j_gene: TRBJ2-3; CDR3aa: ASSRFGDTQY
d_gene: NA; abundance: NA; v_gene: TRBV6-5; j_gene: TRBJ2-7; CDR3aa: ASSYSDRNPSYEQY
d_gene: TRBD2; abundance: NA; v_gene: TRBV6-1; j_gene: TRBJ2-1; CDR3aa: ASSGGLAGDFEQF
d_gene: NA; abundance: NA; v_gene: TRBV2; j_gene: TRBJ2-2; CDR3aa: ASAVTGELF
d_gene: NA; abundance: NA; v_gene: TRBV15; j_gene: TRBJ1-3; CDR3aa: ATSRDPLISGNTIY
d_gene: NA; abundance: NA; v_gene: TRBV6-5; j_gene: TRBJ1-4; CDR3aa: ASSLNRVRSEKLF
d_gene: NA; abundance: once; v_gene: TRBV5-1; j_gene: TRBJ2-1; CDR3aa: ASSLGRRGAYNEQF
d_gene: NA; abundance: NA; v_gene: TRBV28; j_gene: TRBJ1-5; CDR3aa: ASSALTNQPQH
d_gene: NA; abundance: NA; v_gene: TRBV2; j_gene: TRBJ2-7; CDR3aa: ASRVSEGGH
d_gene: NA; abundance: NA; v_gene: TRBV28; j_gene: TRBJ1-2; CDR3aa: ASTQGQGIYGYT
d_gene: NA; abundance: few; v_gene: TRBV5-4; j_gene: TRBJ1-5; CDR3aa: ASSLGGGNQPQH
d_gene: TRBD1; abundance: NA; v_gene: TRBV5-1; j_gene: TRBJ1-2; CDR3aa: ASRTTGYDGYT